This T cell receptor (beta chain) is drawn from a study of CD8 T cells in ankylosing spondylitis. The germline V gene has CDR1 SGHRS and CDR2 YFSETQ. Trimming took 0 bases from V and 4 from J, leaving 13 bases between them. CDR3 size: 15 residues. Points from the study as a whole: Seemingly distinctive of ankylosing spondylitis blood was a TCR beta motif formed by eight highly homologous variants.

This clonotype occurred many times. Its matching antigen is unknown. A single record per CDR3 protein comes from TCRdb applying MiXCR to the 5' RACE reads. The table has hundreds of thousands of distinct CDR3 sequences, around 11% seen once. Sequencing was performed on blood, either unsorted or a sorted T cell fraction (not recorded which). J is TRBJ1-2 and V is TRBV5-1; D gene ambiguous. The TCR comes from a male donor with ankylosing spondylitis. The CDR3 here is CASSLVPDGSYGYTF. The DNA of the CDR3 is TGCGCCAGCAGCTTGGTTCCCGATGGAAGCTATGGCTACACCTTC.